Shown below are 9 T cell receptor beta chains from a single sample sequenced in a study of PD-1 blockade in classical Hodgkin lymphoma. This sample's time point: newly diagnosed, previously untreated cHL patient sample. TCRdb keeps only in-frame clones here, not all; method: immunoSEQ multiplex PCR. This table has over 25,000 clones, 85% to 95% appearing once. The sample was peripheral blood mononuclear cells (PBMCs). The receptors here all came from a human donor with classical Hodgkin lymphoma.

The chain has TRBV4-3 and TRBJ1-2; D is undetermined. V lost 0 bases, J lost 7 bases, and 15 bases lay in between. CDR1 LGHNA and CDR2 YSLEER come from the germline V gene. The CDR3 runs 15 residues. Here the CDR3 DNA reads TGCGCCAGCAGCCAAGATAGGGCCCCCGTCGCTGGCTACACCTTC. Protein: CASSQDRAPVAGYTF.

J is TRBJ2-7 and V is TRBV13, with D tentatively TRBD1 (7 bases). This CDR3 is built from 15 residues. CDR1 PRHDT and CDR2 FYEKMQ come from the germline V gene (reference sequence). V dropped 0 bases and J dropped 2 bases, with 11 bases sitting between them. CDR3 residues: CASSLGPGGPYEQYF. CDR3 coding DNA: TGTGCCAGCAGCTTAGGGCCAGGGGGGCCCTACGAGCAGTACTTC.

The rearrangement uses TRBV2 and TRBJ2-5, with D perhaps matching TRBD1 (5 bases). This CDR3 spans 13 amino acids. V was clipped by 7 bases and J by 4 bases, with 13 bases between them. Germline V lookup: CDR1 SNHLY, CDR2 FYNNEI. The CDR3 loop is CASNKLDTETQYF. DNA for the CDR3: TGTGCCAGCAATAAGCTGGACACAGAGACCCAGTACTTC.

CDR3 protein: CASSPREGRGDTQYF. CDR3 DNA sequence: TGTGCCAGCAGCCCCCGGGAAGGTCGCGGAGATACGCAGTATTTT. The chain links TRBV7-2 to TRBJ2-3, with D possibly TRBD2 on 5 matching bases. V dropped 5 bases and J dropped 5 bases, with 17 bases sitting between them. The CDR3 contains 15 residues. The V gene's germline CDR1 is SGHTA and CDR2 FQGNSA.

The J gene is TRBJ1-2, the V gene TRBV6-5; D uncertain. There are 14 residues in the CDR3. Trimming took off 1 base at V and 1 base at J, with 7 bases between the two ends. Germline V CDR1 and CDR2: MNHEY, SVGAGI. CDR3 amino acids: CASSYLMGNYGYTF. The CDR3 DNA follows: TGTGCCAGCAGTTACTTGATGGGTAACTATGGCTACACCTTC.

This chain uses TRBV6-6 with TRBJ1-4; 7 bases fit TRBD1. Germline values: CDR1 MNHNY, CDR2 SVGAGI (reference sequence). The trim removed 2 bases at V and 11 bases at J, leaving 8 bases unmatched. The CDR3 is 14 amino acids. CDR3 coding DNA: TGTGCCAGCAGTTACACCCACAGGGGTCAGAAACTGTTTTTT. Translated: CASSYTHRGQKLFF.

The gene calls are TRBV27 and TRBJ1-5, with no clear D. V shed 2 bases and J shed 6 bases, with 11 bases lying between them. Germline assignment: CDR1 MNHEY and CDR2 SMNVEV (reference sequence). The CDR3 spans 14 residues. This CDR3 reads CASSLRPEAQPQHF. CDR3 in DNA: TGTGCCAGCAGTTTAAGGCCAGAAGCTCAGCCCCAGCATTTT.

This chain joins TRBV5-6 and TRBJ2-7, with 9 bases identical to TRBD2. The CDR3 spans 13 residues. The trim removed 5 bases at V and 4 bases at J, leaving 4 bases unmatched. Germline assignment: CDR1 SGHDT and CDR2 YYEEEE. The CDR3 coding sequence is TGTGCCAGCAGGCGGGGACTAGCTTACGAGCAGTACTTC. Protein sequence: CASRRGLAYEQYF.

This clone was detected only once. The chain links TRBV6-5 to TRBJ1-1, with D possibly being TRBD1 (6 bases). V lost 7 bases and J lost 10, with 19 bases in between. Germline CDR1 reads MNHEY; CDR2 reads SVGAGI. This CDR3 has 13 amino acids. CDR3 in DNA: TGTGCCAGCAACGGACGAGGGGGACAACTAGCTTTCTTT. Amino acids: CASNGRGGQLAFF.